This T cell receptor beta chain was recorded in a study of prognosis after radiotherapy for stage I lung cancer. Whole-study findings and limits: Reduced unique TCR clone counts were recorded after stereotactic body radiation therapy, with a median of about 10,000 versus 6,900.

Template was genomic DNA; TCR beta CDR3 amplified in two multiplex PCR rounds. With primers specific to each TRBV and TRBJ gene, the first-round PCR was performed. TCRdb independently ran MiXCR on the multiplex PCR reads; one entry per CDR3 protein. The sample contains some 39,000 distinct CDR3 sequences, approximately 25% of which appear only once. Trimming took off 0 bases at V and 11 bases at J, with 19 bases between the two ends. Germline CDR1 reads MNHEY; CDR2 reads SVGEGT. The CDR3 is 15 amino acids. About this clonotype itself: Its antigen is as yet unknown.

Two separate time points each saw a draw of 6 to 6.5 milliliters of peripheral blood. This clonotype was sampled from a donor aged 50 or older with non-small cell lung cancer. The source was PBMCs, collected before or after stereotactic body radiation therapy (not recorded which). This chain connects TRBV6-2 or TRBV6-3 to TRBJ1-1; D gene ambiguous. The CDR3 region has the DNA TGTGCCAGCAGTTACTCCAGTATGTCGGCTAGTGATGCTTTCTTT. This sequence encodes CASSYSSMSASDAFF.